Below are 32 T cell receptor beta chains sequenced from a single sample in a study of blood T cell repertoires in COVID-19. Assay used: immunoSEQ multiplex PCR; TCRdb lists only in-frame clones, some missing. The data show about 220,000 clones, with roughly 87% seen just once and 2% to 3% held by the top ten. What was sequenced was PBMCs or T cells enriched from blood (not recorded which). The receptors here all came from a woman under 40 with acute COVID-19.

This clone was seen just once. The chain employs TRBV10-2 and TRBJ1-2; TRBD1 agrees at 9 bases. Per germline, CDR1 WSHSY and CDR2 SAAADI. V lost 5 bases to trimming and J lost 7 bases; unmatched junction nucleotides: 8. CDR3 length: 14 residues. CDR3 residues: CASSNNRGLFGYTF. In DNA form, the CDR3 reads TGCGCCAGCAGTAACAACAGGGGGCTCTTTGGCTACACCTTC.

The rearrangement joins TRBV4-3 to TRBJ2-7; D is perhaps TRBD1 (6 bases). This CDR3 has 14 amino acids. V lost 1 base, J lost 1 base, and 8 bases lay in between. In germline, CDR1 is LGHNA, CDR2 YSLEER. The CDR3 DNA follows: TGCGCCAGCAGCCAAGGTCAGGGGTCCTACGAGCAGTACTTC. Amino acids: CASSQGQGSYEQYF.

This clone was counted a single time. The CDR3 nucleotides are TGTGCCAGCAGTTTTGGACAGGGGTCCTACGAGCAGTACTTC. This encodes CASSFGQGSYEQYF. This rearrangement joins TRBV27 to TRBJ2-7; 9 bases map to TRBD1. Looked up from germline, CDR1 is MNHEY and CDR2 is SMNVEV (reference sequence). Unmatched junction bases numbered 1, after V lost 3 bases and J lost 1 base. The CDR3 totals 14 residues.

The V and J genes are TRBV19 and TRBJ1-2; D is ambiguous. The CDR3 totals 12 residues. The germline V gene has CDR1 LNHDA and CDR2 SQIVND (reference sequence). V lost 7 bases and J 2 bases, leaving 8 bases between the germline ends. The CDR3, as DNA: TGTGCCAGTACCCCTCCGAACTATGGCTACACCTTC. Translation: CASTPPNYGYTF. The full variable domain, its missing parts supplied by reference TRBV19 and TRBJ1-2, is DGGITQSPKYLFRKEGQNVTLSCEQNLNHDAMYWYRQDPGQGLRLIYYSQIVNDFQKGDIAEGYSVSREKKESFPLTVTSAQKNPTAFYLCASTPPNYGYTFGSGTRLTVV.

This chain uses TRBV29-1 with TRBJ1-6; D is undetermined. This CDR3 spans 12 amino acids. Between the trimmed V and J ends, which lost 4 bases and 5 bases, there was a span of 6 bases. CDR1 and CDR2 from the germline V gene are SQVTM and ANQGSEA. This CDR3 reads CSVGEDNSPLHF. The CDR3 DNA reads as TGCAGCGTTGGTGAGGATAATTCACCCCTCCACTTT.

The gene calls are TRBV10-3 and TRBJ1-1, with D perhaps TRBD1 (6 bases). The CDR3 sequence is 14 residues long. V gave up 4 bases and J gave up 3 bases, with 12 bases separating them. Germline V gives CDR1 ENHRY, CDR2 SYGVKD. The CDR3 here is CAISGRGFHTEAFF. The CDR3 DNA reads TGTGCCATCAGTGGCAGGGGTTTCCACACTGAAGCTTTCTTT.

CDR3 nucleotides: TGTGCCAGCTCATCCTCCGGACAGTCCTACGAGCAGTACTTC. Protein product: CASSSSGQSYEQYF. The rearrangement joins TRBV18 to TRBJ2-7, with D possibly being TRBD1 (6 bases). The length of the CDR3 is 14 residues. Germline V CDR1 and CDR2: KGHSH, LQKENI. V lost 5 bases, J lost 1 base, and 12 bases lay in between.

This clone was counted once. The V and J genes are TRBV7-9 and TRBJ2-7, with TRBD2 identical over 9 bases. The junction had 14 bases not matched to a gene; V was cut back by 10 bases and J by 1 base. The CDR3 is made up of 16 amino acids. Per the germline V gene, CDR1 is SEHNR and CDR2 is FQNEAQ (reference sequence). The CDR3 DNA is TGTGCCACCCATAGCGGGGGCACTTCCAATTCCTACGAGCAGTACTTC. It translates to CATHSGGTSNSYEQYF.

This clone was counted once. J is TRBJ1-4 and V is TRBV7-8; 9 nucleotides line up with TRBD1. J gave up 7 bases and V 2 bases, and 8 bases lay outside the gene matches. The CDR3 has 16 residues. The germline CDR1 and CDR2 sequences are SGHVS and FQNEAQ. This chain's CDR3 is CASSLKGTGRVEKLFF. DNA of the CDR3: TGTGCCAGCAGCTTAAAAGGGACAGGGAGGGTTGAAAAACTGTTTTTT. The full variable domain, rest sourced from reference TRBV7-8 and TRBJ1-4, is GAGVSQSPRYKVAKRGQDVALRCDPISGHVSLFWYQQALGQGPEFLTYFQNEAQLDKSGLPSDRFFAERPEGSVSTLKIQRTQQEDSAVYLCASSLKGTGRVEKLFFGSGTQLSVL.

V and J are TRBV6-2 or TRBV6-3 and TRBJ1-5, with D perhaps matching TRBD1 (6 bases). Trimming left V 2 bases short and J 7 bases short, with 12 bases between. The germline V gene has CDR1 MNHEY and CDR2 SVGEGT. The CDR3 is 14 residues long. In nucleotides, the CDR3 is TGTGCCAGCAGTTACCGGGACAAGAACCAGCCCCAGCATTTT. Translating gives CASSYRDKNQPQHF.

J is TRBJ1-4 and V is TRBV5-8, with TRBD1 matching 8 bases. This CDR3 is 16 amino acids long. V shed 0 bases, J shed 4 bases, and the junction held 5 bases outside the gene matches. Germline lookup yields CDR1 SGHTS and CDR2 YDEGEE. The CDR3 DNA reads as TGTGCCAGCAGCTTGGGCACAGGGGGTCTTAATGAAAAACTGTTTTTT. This gives the protein CASSLGTGGLNEKLFF.

The gene calls are TRBV2 and TRBJ2-1; a weak D match, TRBD1 (5 bases). The CDR3 contains 15 residues. The V end was cut by 6 bases, the J end by 2 bases, with 14 bases between. CDR1 is SNHLY and CDR2 is FYNNEI in the germline V gene. This CDR3 reads CASRRAPGTYNEQFF. CDR3 coding DNA: TGTGCCAGCAGGCGCGCCCCAGGGACCTACAATGAGCAGTTCTTC. Supplemented by reference TRBV2 and TRBJ2-1, the full variable domain reads EPEVTQTPSHQVTQMGQEVILRCVPISNHLYFYWYRQILGQKVEFLVSFYNNEISEKSEIFDDQFSVERPDGSNFTLKIRSTKLEDSAMYFCASRRAPGTYNEQFFGPGTRLTVL.

The chain couples TRBV19 to TRBJ1-5, with TRBD1 matching 8 bases. Germline V gene lookup returns CDR1 LNHDA and CDR2 SQIVND (reference sequence). The CDR3 consists of 15 residues. The ends lost 4 bases at V and 1 base at J; junction bases unmatched: 3. The CDR3 loop reads CASSTDRASNQPQHF. The CDR3 coding sequence is TGTGCCAGTAGTACGGACAGGGCCAGCAATCAGCCCCAGCATTTT.

V gene TRBV11-2 combines with J gene TRBJ1-2, with 8 positions matching TRBD1. The CDR3 runs 18 residues. Germline CDR1 is SGHAT and CDR2 is FQNNGV. With V trimmed by 1 base and J by 3 bases, 13 bases remained unmatched. The CDR3: CASSLGPSMTGVDYGYTF. CDR3 in DNA: TGTGCCAGCAGCTTAGGTCCATCTATGACAGGGGTTGACTATGGCTACACCTTC.

The rearrangement links TRBV5-1 to TRBJ2-5, with D unresolved. CDR1 SGHRS and CDR2 YFSETQ come from the germline V gene. The CDR3 runs 13 residues. V lost 3 bases and J lost 5, with 11 bases in between. CDR3 nucleotides: TGCGCCAGCAGCTCCGCGACTCAGGAGACCCAGTACTTC. Translation: CASSSATQETQYF.

The chain is built from TRBV27 and TRBJ2-7; weak D call: TRBD1 (5 bases). Germline CDR1 and CDR2: MNHEY and SMNVEV (reference sequence). The CDR3 extends over 11 amino acids. V was shortened by 11 bases and J by 4 bases, with 12 bases between the two germline ends. This chain's CDR3 is CASSQGYEQYF. The CDR3 DNA sequence: TGTGCCTCCTCCCAGGGTTACGAGCAGTACTTC.

The CDR3 reads CASSQERQGAGGDTIYF. For the CDR3, the DNA is TGCGCCAGCAGCCAAGAACGGCAGGGGGCCGGTGGGGACACCATATATTTT. The rearrangement links TRBV4-3 to TRBJ1-3; 8 bases line up with TRBD1. This CDR3 comprises 17 residues. The V and J ends lost 0 bases and 8 bases, in that order; junction bases with no gene match: 12. Germline CDR1 reads LGHNA; CDR2 reads YSLEER.

This clone has ten or more counts. The identical CDR3 is also encoded by other nucleotide sequences in the sample. The chain carries TRBV3-1 (or the pseudogene TRBV3-2) and TRBJ1-1; the match to TRBD1 covers 7 bases. This CDR3 comprises 14 residues. Trimming at V came to 4 bases and at J to 2 bases, leaving 4 bases not matched to a gene. From germline, CDR1 is LGHDT and CDR2 YNNKEL (reference sequence). CDR3: CASSPRTGNTEAFF. CDR3 DNA: TGTGCCAGCAGCCCAAGGACAGGTAACACTGAAGCTTTCTTT.

The chain is built from TRBV5-1 and TRBJ2-5, with TRBD1 identical over 12 bases. This CDR3 spans 20 amino acids. Germline V lookup: CDR1 SGHRS, CDR2 YFSETQ. V lost 3 bases, J lost 1 base, and 16 bases stayed unmatched. CDR3 DNA: TGCGCCAGCAGCTGGCCCGGGACAGGGGGCCTTGTAGACCTCCAAGAGACCCAGTACTTC. Its translation: CASSWPGTGGLVDLQETQYF. The full variable domain, with the rest looked up from reference TRBV5-1 and TRBJ2-5, is KAGVTQTPRYLIKTRGQQVTLSCSPISGHRSVSWYQQTPGQGLQFLFEYFSETQRNKGNFPGRFSGRQFSNSRSEMNVSTLELGDSALYLCASSWPGTGGLVDLQETQYFGPGTRLLVL.

The gene calls are TRBV7-8 and TRBJ2-3; 8 positions match TRBD2. The CDR3 sequence is 15 residues long. With V trimmed by 3 bases and J by 6 bases, 8 bases remained unmatched. In germline, CDR1 is SGHVS, CDR2 FQNEAQ. The CDR3 here is CASSLLAGPGDTQYF. The CDR3 DNA follows: TGTGCCAGCAGCTTGTTAGCGGGGCCGGGGGATACGCAGTATTTT.

The chain has TRBV5-4 and TRBJ2-5; a weak D match, TRBD2 (6 bases). V lost 3 bases, J lost 0 bases, and 9 bases lay in between. The CDR3 length is 14 residues. Germline-derived CDR1 and CDR2 are SGHNT and YYREEE (reference sequence). The CDR3 spells CASSSPGDQETQYF. CDR3 sequence (DNA): TGTGCCAGCAGCTCGCCGGGGGACCAAGAGACCCAGTACTTC.

The gene calls are TRBV19 and TRBJ1-2, with D uncertain. Per germline, CDR1 LNHDA and CDR2 SQIVND (reference sequence). Trimming cost V 2 bases and J 3 bases, with 7 bases left between them. CDR3 size: 13 residues. The CDR3 reads CASSITLHYGYTF. CDR3 bases: TGTGCCAGTAGTATAACTCTTCACTATGGCTACACCTTC.

The chain is built from TRBV19 and TRBJ2-1; possibly TRBD2 for D (6 bases). Germline values: CDR1 LNHDA, CDR2 SQIVND (reference sequence). CDR3 length equals 17 residues. Trimming removed 2 bases from V and 7 bases from J, with 21 bases in between. CDR3 nucleotides: TGTGCCAGTAGTATAAGAACTAGCCGACGACAAGCAAATGAGCAGTTCTTC. As protein: CASSIRTSRRQANEQFF.

Points on this clone: Within the sample, other DNA sequences also encode this same CDR3. The chain is built from TRBV2 and TRBJ1-3, with D possibly TRBD1 on 6 matching bases. The CDR3 has 13 residues. Germline V CDR1 and CDR2: SNHLY, FYNNEI. V lost 4 bases and J 4 bases, leaving 8 bases between the germline ends. Here the CDR3 reads CASSGTAGNTIYF. DNA for the CDR3: TGTGCCAGCAGTGGGACAGCAGGAAACACCATATATTTT.

This chain uses TRBV5-1 with TRBJ2-5, with 9 nucleotides matching TRBD2. V lost 0 bases to trimming and J lost 5 bases; unmatched junction nucleotides: 11. Germline CDR1 reads SGHRS; CDR2 reads YFSETQ. This CDR3 region has 17 residues. CDR3 sequence reads: CASSLANIAGDAETQYF. In nucleotides, the CDR3 is TGCGCCAGCAGCTTGGCCAATATAGCGGGGGACGCGGAGACCCAGTACTTC.

The rearrangement links TRBV29-1 to TRBJ2-1; the D gene is possibly TRBD2 (7 bases). V was cut by 7 bases and J by 4 bases, with 20 bases left in between. This CDR3 contains 15 residues. Germline values: CDR1 SQVTM, CDR2 ANQGSEA. The CDR3, as DNA: TGCAGCGCAACCGGAAGGGGGGGCCCTTACAATGAGCAGTTCTTC. This codes for CSATGRGGPYNEQFF.

V and J are TRBV6-2 or TRBV6-3 and TRBJ2-4; 10 nucleotides match TRBD2. The V gene end was trimmed by 0 bases and the J gene end by 8 bases; junction bases not matched to a gene: 7. CDR1 is MNHEY and CDR2 is SVGEGT in the germline V gene. This CDR3 has 16 amino acids. The CDR3 sequence: CASSYSQRGGRYIQYF. The CDR3, as DNA: TGTGCCAGCAGTTACTCCCAGCGGGGGGGCCGGTACATTCAGTACTTC.

The V call is TRBV14, the J call TRBJ1-2; 12 bases align to TRBD1. This CDR3 has 15 amino acids. The germline gives CDR1 SGHDN, CDR2 FVKESK. The ends lost 4 bases at V and 8 bases at J; junction bases unmatched: 8. CDR3 sequence reads: CASSRLGTGGRGYTF. The CDR3 DNA sequence: TGTGCCAGCAGCCGCCTTGGGACAGGGGGCAGAGGCTACACCTTC.

The V gene is TRBV4-1, the J gene TRBJ2-7; 7 positions match TRBD1. This CDR3 has 17 amino acids. CDR1 is MGHRA, CDR2 YSYEKL, per germline. The ends lost 2 bases at V and 4 bases at J; junction bases unmatched: 14. The CDR3, as DNA: TGCGCCAGCAGCCAAAACCGGCACCCTAAGGGGGCGTACGAGCAGTACTTC. Translating it yields CASSQNRHPKGAYEQYF.

This chain joins TRBV5-5 and TRBJ1-1, with TRBD1 matching 8 bases. This CDR3 comprises 16 residues. Germline V lookup: CDR1 SGHKS, CDR2 YYEKEE (reference sequence). The trim removed 0 bases at V and 1 base at J, leaving 5 bases unmatched. CDR3 loop: CASSLGRTGGNTEAFF. The CDR3 DNA reads TGTGCCAGCAGCTTGGGACGAACAGGGGGGAACACTGAAGCTTTCTTT.

V gene TRBV11-2 combines with J gene TRBJ1-1; possible D gene TRBD1, 6 bases. The germline V gene has CDR1 SGHAT and CDR2 FQNNGV. This CDR3 is built from 13 residues. Trimming took off 1 base at V and 7 bases at J, with 10 bases between the two ends. The CDR3 nucleotides read TGTGCCAGCAGCTTAGTGAGGGGGGGTGAAGCTTTCTTT. Protein product: CASSLVRGGEAFF.

The V call is TRBV19, the J call TRBJ1-2; tentatively, D is TRBD1 (6 bases). CDR1 and CDR2 (germline): LNHDA, SQIVND (reference sequence). Trimming removed 4 bases at V and 2 bases at J, with 8 bases between. The CDR3 has 13 residues. CDR3 in DNA: TGTGCCAGTAGTAACAGGGTAAACTATGGCTACACCTTC. Amino acids: CASSNRVNYGYTF. The full variable domain, rest sourced from reference TRBV19 and TRBJ1-2, is DGGITQSPKYLFRKEGQNVTLSCEQNLNHDAMYWYRQDPGQGLRLIYYSQIVNDFQKGDIAEGYSVSREKKESFPLTVTSAQKNPTAFYLCASSNRVNYGYTFGSGTRLTVV.